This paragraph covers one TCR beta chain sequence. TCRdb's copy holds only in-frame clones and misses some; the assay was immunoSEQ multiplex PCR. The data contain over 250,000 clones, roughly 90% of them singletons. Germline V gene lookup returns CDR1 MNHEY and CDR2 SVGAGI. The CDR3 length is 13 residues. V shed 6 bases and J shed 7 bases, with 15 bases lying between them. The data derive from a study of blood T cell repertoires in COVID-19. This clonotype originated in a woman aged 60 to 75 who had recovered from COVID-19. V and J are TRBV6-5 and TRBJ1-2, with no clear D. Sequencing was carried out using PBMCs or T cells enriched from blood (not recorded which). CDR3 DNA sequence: TGTGCCAGCAGGAGAATACCAGGCTCTGGCTACACCTTC. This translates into CASRRIPGSGYTF.